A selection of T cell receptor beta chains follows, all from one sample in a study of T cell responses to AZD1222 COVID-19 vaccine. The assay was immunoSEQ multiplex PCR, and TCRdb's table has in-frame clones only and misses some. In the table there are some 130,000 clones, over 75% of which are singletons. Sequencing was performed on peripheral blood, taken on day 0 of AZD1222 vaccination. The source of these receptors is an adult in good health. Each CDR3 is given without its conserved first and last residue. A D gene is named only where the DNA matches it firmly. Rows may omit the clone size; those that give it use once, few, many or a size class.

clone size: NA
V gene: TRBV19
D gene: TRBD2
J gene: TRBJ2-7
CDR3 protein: ASSGRGTSASYEQY

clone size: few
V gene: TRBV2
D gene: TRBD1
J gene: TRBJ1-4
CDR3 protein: ASRLTGGGEKLF

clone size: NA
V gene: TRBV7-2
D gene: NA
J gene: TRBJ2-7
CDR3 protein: ASSPDRLYEQY

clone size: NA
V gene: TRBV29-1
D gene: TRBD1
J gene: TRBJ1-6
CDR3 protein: SVLLGQGLGSPLH

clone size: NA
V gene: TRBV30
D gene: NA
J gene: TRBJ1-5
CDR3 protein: AWSRDSNQPQH

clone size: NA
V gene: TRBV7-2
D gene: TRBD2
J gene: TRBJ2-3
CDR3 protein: ASFRTSGSPDTQY

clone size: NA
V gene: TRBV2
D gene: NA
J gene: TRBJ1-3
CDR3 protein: ASSVGEGSGNTIY

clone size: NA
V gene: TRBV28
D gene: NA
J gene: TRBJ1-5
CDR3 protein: ASSLWQHSNQPQH

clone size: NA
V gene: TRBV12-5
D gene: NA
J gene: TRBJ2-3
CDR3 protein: ASGLGQKPDTQY

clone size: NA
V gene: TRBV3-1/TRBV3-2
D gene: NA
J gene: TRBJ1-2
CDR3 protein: ASSQVGGRNYGYT

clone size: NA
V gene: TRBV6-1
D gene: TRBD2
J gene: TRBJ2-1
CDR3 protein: ASSDPVGGRYNEQF

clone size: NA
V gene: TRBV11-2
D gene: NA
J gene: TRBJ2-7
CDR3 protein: ASSVEREPPY

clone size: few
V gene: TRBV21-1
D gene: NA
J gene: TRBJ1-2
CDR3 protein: ASSKFGGSDYGYT

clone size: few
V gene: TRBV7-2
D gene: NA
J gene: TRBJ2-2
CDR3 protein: ASSLERTGELF

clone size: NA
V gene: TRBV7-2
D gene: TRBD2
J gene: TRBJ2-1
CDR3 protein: ASSLAGTRGGHEQF

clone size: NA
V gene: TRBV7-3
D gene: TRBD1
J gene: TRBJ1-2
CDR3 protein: ASSAGQGRGNYGYT

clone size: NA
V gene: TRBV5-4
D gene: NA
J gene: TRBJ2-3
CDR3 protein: ASSPRDSRGTDTQY

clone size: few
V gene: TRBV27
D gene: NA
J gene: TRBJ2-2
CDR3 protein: ASSSPAGTRNTGELF

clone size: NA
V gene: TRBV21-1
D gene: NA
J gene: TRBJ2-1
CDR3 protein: ASISVAGEHNEQF

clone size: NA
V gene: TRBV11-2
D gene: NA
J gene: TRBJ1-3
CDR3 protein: ASSPRVISSGNTIY

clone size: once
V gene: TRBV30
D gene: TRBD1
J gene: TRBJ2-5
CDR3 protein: AWSQTGGETQY

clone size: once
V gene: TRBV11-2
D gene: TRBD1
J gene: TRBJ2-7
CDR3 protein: ASSLTGTDYEQY

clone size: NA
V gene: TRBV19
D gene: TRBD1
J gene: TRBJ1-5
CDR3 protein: ASSIGGQANQPQH

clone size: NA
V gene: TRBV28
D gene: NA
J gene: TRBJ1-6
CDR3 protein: ASSPINNSPLH

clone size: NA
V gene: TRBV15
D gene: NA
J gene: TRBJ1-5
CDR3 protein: ATSPVARWAGRGRNQPQH

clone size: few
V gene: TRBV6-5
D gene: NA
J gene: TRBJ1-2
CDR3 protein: ASSYSGQNYGYT

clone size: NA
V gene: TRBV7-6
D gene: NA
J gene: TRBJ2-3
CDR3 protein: ASSATDTQY

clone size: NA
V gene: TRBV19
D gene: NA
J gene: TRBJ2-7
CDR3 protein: ASSERPTYEQY

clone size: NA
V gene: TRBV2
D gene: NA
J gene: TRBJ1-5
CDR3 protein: ASSERGIGNQPQH

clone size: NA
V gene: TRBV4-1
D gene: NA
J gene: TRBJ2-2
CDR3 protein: ASSPNPRGAAGELF

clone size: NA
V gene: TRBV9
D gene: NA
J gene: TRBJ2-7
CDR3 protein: ASSVNAFSYEQY

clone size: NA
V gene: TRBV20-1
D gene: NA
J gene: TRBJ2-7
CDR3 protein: SANEIKTPYEQY

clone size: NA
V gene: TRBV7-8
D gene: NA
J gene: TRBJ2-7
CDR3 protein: ASSSYRESRYEQY

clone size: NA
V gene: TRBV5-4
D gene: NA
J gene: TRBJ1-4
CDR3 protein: ASSPSRTYNEKLF